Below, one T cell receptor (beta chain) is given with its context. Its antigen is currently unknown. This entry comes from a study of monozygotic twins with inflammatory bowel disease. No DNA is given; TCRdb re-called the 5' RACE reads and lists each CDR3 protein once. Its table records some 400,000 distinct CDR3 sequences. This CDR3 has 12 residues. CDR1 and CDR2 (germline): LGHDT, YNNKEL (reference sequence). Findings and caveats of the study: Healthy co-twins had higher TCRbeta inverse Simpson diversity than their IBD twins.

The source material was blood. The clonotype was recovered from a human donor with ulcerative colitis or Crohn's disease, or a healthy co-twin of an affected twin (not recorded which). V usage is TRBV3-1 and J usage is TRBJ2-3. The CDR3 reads CASSQGVDTQYF.